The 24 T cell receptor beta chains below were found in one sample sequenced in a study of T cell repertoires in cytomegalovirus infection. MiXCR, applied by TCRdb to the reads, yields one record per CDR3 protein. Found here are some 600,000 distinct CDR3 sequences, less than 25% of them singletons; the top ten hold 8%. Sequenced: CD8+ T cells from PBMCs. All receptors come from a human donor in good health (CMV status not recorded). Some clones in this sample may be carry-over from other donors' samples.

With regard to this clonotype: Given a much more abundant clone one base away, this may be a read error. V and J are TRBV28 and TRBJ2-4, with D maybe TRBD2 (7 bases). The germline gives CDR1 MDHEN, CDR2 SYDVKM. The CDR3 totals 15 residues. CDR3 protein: CVSSPGLGGGYIQYF. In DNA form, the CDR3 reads TGTGTCAGCAGCCCCGGATTAGGGGGGGGATACATTCAGTACTTC.

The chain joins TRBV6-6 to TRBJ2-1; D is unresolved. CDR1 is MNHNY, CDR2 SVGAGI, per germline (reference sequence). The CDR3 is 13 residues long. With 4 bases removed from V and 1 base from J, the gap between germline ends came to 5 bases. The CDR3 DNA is TGTGCCAGCAGTTCACAATCCTACAATGAGCAGTTCTTC. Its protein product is CASSSQSYNEQFF.

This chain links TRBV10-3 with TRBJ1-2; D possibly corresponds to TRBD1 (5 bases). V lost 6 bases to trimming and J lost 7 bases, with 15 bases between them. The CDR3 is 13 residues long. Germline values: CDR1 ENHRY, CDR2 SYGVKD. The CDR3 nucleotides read TGTGCCATCAGGGAGGACAAGGGGATTGGCTACACCTTC. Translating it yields CAIREDKGIGYTF.

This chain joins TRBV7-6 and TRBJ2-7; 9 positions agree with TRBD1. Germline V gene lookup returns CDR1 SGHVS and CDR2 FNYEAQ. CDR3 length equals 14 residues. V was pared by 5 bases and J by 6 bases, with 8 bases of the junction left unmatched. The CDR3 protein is CASSDLGQGLEQYV. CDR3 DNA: TGTGCCAGCAGCGACCTGGGACAGGGTCTCGAGCAGTACGTC.

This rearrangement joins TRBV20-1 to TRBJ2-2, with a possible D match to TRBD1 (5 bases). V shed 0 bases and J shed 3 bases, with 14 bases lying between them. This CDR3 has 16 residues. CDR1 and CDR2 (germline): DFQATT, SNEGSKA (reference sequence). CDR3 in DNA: TGCAGTGCTAGAGATATTGCAGGGTCGCACACCGGGGAGCTGTTTTTT. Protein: CSARDIAGSHTGELFF.

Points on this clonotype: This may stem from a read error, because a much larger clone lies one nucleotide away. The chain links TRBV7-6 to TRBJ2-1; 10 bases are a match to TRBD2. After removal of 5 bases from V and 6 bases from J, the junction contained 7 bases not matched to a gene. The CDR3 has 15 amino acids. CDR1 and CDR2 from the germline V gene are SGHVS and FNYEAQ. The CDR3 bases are TGTGCCAGCAGCATTAGCGGGGGGACCGGCAATGAGCAGTTCTTC. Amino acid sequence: CASSISGGTGNEQFF.

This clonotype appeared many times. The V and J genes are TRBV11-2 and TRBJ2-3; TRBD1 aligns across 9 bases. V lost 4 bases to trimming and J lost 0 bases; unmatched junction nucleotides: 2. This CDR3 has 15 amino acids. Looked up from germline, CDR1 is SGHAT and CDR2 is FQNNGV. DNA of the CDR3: TGTGCCAGCAGCTACAGGGGGCGCAGCACAGATACGCAGTATTTT. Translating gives CASSYRGRSTDTQYF.

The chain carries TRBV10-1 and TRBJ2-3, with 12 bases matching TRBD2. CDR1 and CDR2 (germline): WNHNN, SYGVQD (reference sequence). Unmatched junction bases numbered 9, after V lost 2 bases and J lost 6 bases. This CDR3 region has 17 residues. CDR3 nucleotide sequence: TGCGCCAGCAGTGAGAGCCTAGCGGGGGGGCCGAGCGATACGCAGTATTTT. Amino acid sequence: CASSESLAGGPSDTQYF.

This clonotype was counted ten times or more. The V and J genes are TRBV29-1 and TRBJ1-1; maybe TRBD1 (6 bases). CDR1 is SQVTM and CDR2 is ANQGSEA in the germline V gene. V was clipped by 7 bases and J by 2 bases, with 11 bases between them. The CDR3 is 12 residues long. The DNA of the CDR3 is TGCAGCGCCCTGACAGGTAACACTGAAGCTTTCTTT. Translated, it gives CSALTGNTEAFF.

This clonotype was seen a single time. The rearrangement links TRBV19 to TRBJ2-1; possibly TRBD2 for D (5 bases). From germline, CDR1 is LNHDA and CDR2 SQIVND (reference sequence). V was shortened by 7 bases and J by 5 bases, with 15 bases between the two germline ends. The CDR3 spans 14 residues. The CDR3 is CASKVMSGNNEQFF. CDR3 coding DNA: TGTGCCAGTAAGGTCATGTCCGGGAACAATGAGCAGTTCTTC.

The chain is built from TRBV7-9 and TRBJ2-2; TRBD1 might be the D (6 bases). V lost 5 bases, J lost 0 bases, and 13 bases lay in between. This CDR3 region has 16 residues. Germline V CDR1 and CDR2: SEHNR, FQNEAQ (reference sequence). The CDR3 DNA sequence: TGTGCCAGCAGCCCCCCGGACAGAGCGAACACCGGGGAGCTGTTTTTT. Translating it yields CASSPPDRANTGELFF.

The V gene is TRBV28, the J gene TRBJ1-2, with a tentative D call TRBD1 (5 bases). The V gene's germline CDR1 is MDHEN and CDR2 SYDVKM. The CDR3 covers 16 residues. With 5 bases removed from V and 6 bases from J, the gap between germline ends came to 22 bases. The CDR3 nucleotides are TGTGCCAGCAGTGTAAGTCCTTTTGGGGCCCCGGATGGCTACACCTTC. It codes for CASSVSPFGAPDGYTF.

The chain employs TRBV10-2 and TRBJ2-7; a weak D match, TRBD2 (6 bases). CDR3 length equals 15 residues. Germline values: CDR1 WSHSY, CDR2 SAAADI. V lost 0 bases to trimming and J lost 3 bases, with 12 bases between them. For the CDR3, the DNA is TGCGCCAGCAGTGAGTCCGGAGGGCTGGTCTACGAGCAGTACTTC. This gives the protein CASSESGGLVYEQYF.

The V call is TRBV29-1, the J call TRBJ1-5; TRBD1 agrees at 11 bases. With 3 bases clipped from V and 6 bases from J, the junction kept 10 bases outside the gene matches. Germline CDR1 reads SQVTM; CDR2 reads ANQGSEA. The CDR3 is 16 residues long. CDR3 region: CSVEMDGQGAGQPQHF. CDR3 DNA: TGCAGCGTTGAGATGGATGGACAGGGGGCTGGTCAGCCCCAGCATTTT.

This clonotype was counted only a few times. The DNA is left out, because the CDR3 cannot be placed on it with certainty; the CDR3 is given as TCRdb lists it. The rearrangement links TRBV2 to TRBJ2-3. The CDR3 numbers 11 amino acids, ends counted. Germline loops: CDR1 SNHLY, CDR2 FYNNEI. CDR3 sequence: CASILADTQYF.

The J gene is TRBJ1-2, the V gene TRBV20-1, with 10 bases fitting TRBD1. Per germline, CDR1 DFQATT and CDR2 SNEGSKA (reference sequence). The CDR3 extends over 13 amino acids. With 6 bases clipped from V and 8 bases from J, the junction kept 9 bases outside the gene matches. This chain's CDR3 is CSASDPGQGGYTF. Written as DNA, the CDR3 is TGCAGTGCGTCCGACCCGGGACAGGGGGGCTACACCTTC.

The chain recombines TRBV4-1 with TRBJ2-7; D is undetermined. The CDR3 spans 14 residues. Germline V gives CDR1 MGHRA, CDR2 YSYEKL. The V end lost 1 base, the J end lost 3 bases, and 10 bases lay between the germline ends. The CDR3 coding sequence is TGCGCCAGCAGCCAAGGGTCTCCCGACTACGAGCAGTACTTC. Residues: CASSQGSPDYEQYF.

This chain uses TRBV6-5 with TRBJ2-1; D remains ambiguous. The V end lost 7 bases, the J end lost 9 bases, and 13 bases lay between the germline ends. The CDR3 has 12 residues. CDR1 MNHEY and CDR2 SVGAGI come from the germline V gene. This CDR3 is CASTSSVGEQFF. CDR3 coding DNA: TGTGCCAGCACCTCCTCGGTCGGTGAGCAGTTCTTC.

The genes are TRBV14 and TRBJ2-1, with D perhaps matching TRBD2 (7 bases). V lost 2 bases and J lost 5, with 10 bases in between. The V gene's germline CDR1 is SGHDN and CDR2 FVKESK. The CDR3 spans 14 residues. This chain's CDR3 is CASSQRGGNNEQFF. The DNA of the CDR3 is TGTGCCAGCAGCCAAAGGGGGGGTAACAATGAGCAGTTCTTC.

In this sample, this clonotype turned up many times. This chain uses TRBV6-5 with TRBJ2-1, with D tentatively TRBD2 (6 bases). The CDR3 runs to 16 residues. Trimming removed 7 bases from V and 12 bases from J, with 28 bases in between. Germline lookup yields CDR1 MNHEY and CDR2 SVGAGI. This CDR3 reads CASTAGETDRLGGQFF. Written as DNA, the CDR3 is TGTGCCAGCACCGCAGGAGAGACGGACCGGCTGGGGGGGCAGTTCTTC.

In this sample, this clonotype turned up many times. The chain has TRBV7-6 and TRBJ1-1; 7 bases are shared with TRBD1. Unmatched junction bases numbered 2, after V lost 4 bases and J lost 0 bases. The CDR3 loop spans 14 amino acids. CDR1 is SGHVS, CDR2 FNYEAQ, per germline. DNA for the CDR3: TGTGCCAGCAGCTCGGGACAGTTGAACACTGAAGCTTTCTTT. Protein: CASSSGQLNTEAFF.

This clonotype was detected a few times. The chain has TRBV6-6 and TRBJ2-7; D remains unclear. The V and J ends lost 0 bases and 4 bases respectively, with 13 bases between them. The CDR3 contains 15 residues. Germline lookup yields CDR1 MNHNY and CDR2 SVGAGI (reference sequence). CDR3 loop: CASSYSEGVGYEQYF. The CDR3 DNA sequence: TGTGCCAGCAGTTACTCTGAAGGAGTGGGTTACGAGCAGTACTTC.

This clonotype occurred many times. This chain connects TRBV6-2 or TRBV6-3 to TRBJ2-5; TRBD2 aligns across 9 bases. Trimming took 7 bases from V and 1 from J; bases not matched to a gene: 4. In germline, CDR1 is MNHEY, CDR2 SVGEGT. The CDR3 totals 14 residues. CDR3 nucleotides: TGTGCCAGCAACCCGCGGGGGGGCCAAGAGACCCAGTACTTC. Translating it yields CASNPRGGQETQYF.

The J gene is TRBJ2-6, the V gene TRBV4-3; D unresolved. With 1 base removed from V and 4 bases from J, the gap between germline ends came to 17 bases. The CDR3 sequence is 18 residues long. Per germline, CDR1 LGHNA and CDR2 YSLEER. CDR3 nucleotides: TGCGCCAGCAGCCAAGGGATGATCCTTACGGCGGGGGCCAACGTCCTGACTTTC. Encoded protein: CASSQGMILTAGANVLTF.